This T cell receptor (beta chain) was documented in a study of regulatory dendritic cells for organ transplantation. The table came from immunoSEQ multiplex PCR; TCRdb's copy has only in-frame clones and leaves some out. The table records under 35,000 clones, approximately 86% of them present only once. The CDR3 consists of 15 residues. The germline V gene has CDR1 MNHNS and CDR2 SASEGT. V lost 3 bases and J 8 bases, leaving 14 bases between the germline ends. The sequenced material came from naive CD8+ T cells from blood. Subset of the sample: CD45RA+ naive T cells. This chain uses TRBV6-1 with TRBJ1-6; D gene uncertain. The sequence derives from a human donor in good health. CDR3 nucleotides: TGTGCCAGCAGTGAGGGCAAGCGGTCTGATTCACCCCTCCACTTT. This codes for CASSEGKRSDSPLHF.